This T cell receptor (beta chain) was captured by sequencing in a study of blood T cells in healthy people across ages. Study findings and constraints: Changes in expanded clonotypes were possibly confounded, as the CMV status of donors was unknown. Higher diversity and more naive CD4+ cells were features of long-lived donors, compared to aged donors.

With a J-beta primer mix and a sample-barcoded 5' primer, a second PCR ran 7 to 11 cycles. TCRdb analysed the 5' RACE reads with MiXCR anew, one entry per CDR3 protein. The profile covers roughly 830,000 distinct CDR3 sequences, with 60% to 80% appearing a single time and roughly 25% taken by the ten largest. Points on this clonotype: Its antigen is not identified.

The length of the CDR3 is 15 residues. Germline V gene lookup returns CDR1 SGDLS and CDR2 YYNGEE. The germline V and J ends were trimmed by 8 bases and 0 bases, with 15 bases remaining between them. The clonotype was recovered from a man aged 25-45 years in good health. The V call is TRBV9, the J call TRBJ2-4, with D hard to call. Sequencing was done on a sample of blood. The CDR3 DNA reads TGTGCCAGTCCTTTGGGCAGAGGAGCCAAAAACATTCAGTACTTC. It codes for CASPLGRGAKNIQYF.